This TCR beta chain was captured in a study of blood T cell repertoires in COVID-19. Study-level information: Sites across the United States, Italy and Spain contributed samples from acute and convalescent COVID-19. PBMCs, B-cell-depleted T cells, or T cells provided the cDNA or gDNA that made up the material.

In this sample, this clone turned up a few times. CDR3 length: 15 amino acids. Unmatched junction bases numbered 5, after V lost 3 bases and J lost 2 bases. Germline V gives CDR1 LGHDT, CDR2 YNNKEL (reference sequence). Original processing methods: From reference gene primer amplification, estimates of nucleated cell counts were derived. Clones were sequenced by immunoSEQ multiplex PCR, and TCRdb holds only the in-frame ones, with some missing. Clone size and the V and J calls come from that table; the DNA yielded D and trimming. The table lists some 20,000 clones, roughly 85% of them singletons, with roughly 7.5% in the top ten.

The receptor comes from a human donor with active COVID-19. The donor label of this sample is uncertain. Input material: peripheral blood. The chain combines TRBV3-1 (or the pseudogene TRBV3-2) with TRBJ2-7; 9 nucleotides align to TRBD2. CDR3 in amino acids: CASSHGLARTYEQYF. The DNA for the CDR3 is TGTGCCAGCAGCCACGGACTAGCGAGGACCTACGAGCAGTACTTC.